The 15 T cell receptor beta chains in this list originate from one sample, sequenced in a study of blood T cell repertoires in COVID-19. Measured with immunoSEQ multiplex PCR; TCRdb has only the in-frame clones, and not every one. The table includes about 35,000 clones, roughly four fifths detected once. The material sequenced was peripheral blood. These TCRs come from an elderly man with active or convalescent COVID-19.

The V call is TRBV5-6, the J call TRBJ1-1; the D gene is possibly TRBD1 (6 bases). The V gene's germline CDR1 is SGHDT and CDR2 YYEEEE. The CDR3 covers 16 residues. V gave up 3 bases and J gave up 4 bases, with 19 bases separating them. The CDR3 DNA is TGTGCCAGCAGCTGGACAGCAGACCCTCGGGGCACTGAAGCTTTCTTT. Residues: CASSWTADPRGTEAFF.

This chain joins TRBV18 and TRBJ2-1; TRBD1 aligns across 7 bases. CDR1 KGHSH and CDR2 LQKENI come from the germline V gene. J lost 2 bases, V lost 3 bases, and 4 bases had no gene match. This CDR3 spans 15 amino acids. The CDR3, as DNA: TGTGCCAGCTCACCGGGCGGACAGGCCTACAATGAGCAGTTCTTC. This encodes CASSPGGQAYNEQFF.

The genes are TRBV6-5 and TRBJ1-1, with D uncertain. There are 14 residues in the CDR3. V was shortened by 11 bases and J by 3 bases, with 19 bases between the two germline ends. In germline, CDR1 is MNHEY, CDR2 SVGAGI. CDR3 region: CAGRDGRSDTEAFF. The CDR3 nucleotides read TGTGCCGGGCGTGACGGTCGGTCGGACACTGAAGCTTTCTTT.

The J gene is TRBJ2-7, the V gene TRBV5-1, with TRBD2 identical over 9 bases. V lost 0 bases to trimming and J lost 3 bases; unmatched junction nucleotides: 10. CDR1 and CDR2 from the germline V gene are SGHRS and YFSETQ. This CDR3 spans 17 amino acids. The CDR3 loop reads CASSLGSGLAGLYEQYF. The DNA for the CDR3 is TGCGCCAGCAGCTTGGGGTCTGGGCTAGCGGGACTCTACGAGCAGTACTTC.

The chain's CDR3 is CASSPPGRAGANVLTF. CDR3 nucleotide sequence: TGTGCCAGCAGCCCCCCAGGCAGGGCCGGGGCCAACGTCCTGACTTTC. V is TRBV5-4 and J is TRBJ2-6; D possibly corresponds to TRBD1 (5 bases). The CDR3 spans 16 residues. V gave up 4 bases and J gave up 4 bases, with 15 bases separating them. Germline CDR1 SGHNT, CDR2 YYREEE (reference sequence).

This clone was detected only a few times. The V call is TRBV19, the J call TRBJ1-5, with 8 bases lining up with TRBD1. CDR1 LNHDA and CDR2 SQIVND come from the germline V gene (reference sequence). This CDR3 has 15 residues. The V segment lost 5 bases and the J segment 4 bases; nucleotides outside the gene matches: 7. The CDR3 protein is CASSEGQESNQPQHF. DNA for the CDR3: TGTGCCAGTAGTGAGGGACAGGAGTCTAATCAGCCCCAGCATTTT. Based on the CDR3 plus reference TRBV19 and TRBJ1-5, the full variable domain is DGGITQSPKYLFRKEGQNVTLSCEQNLNHDAMYWYRQDPGQGLRLIYYSQIVNDFQKGDIAEGYSVSREKKESFPLTVTSAQKNPTAFYLCASSEGQESNQPQHFGDGTRLSIL.

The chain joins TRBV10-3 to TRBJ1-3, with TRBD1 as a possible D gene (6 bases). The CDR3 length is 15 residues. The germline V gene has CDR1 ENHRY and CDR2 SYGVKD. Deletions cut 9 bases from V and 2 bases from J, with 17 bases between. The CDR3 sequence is CAIGIGTSTGNTIYF. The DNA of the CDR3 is TGTGCCATTGGGATCGGGACATCCACTGGAAACACCATATATTTT.

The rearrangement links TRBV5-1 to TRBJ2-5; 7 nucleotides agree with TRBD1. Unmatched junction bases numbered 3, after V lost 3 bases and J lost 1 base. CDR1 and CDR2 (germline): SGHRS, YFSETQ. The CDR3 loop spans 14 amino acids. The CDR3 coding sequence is TGCGCCAGCAGCTCGGGACAGCTCCAAGAGACCCAGTACTTC. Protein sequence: CASSSGQLQETQYF.

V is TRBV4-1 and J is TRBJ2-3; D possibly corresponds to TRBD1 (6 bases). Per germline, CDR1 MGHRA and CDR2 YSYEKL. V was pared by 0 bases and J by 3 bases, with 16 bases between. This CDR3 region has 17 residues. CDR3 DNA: TGCGCCAGCAGCCAAGATAAGGCAGGGGCGCAAACAGATACGCAGTATTTT. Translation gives CASSQDKAGAQTDTQYF.

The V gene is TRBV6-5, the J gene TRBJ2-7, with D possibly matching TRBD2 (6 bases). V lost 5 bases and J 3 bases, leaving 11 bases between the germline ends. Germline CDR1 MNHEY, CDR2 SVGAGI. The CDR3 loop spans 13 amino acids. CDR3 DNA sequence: TGTGCCAGCAGTCCGGGACTTAACTACGAGCAGTACTTC. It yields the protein CASSPGLNYEQYF.

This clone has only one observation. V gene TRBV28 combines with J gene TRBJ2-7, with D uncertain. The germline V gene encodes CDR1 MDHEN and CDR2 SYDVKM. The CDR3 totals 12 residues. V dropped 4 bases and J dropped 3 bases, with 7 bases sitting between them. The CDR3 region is CASSYWSYEQYF. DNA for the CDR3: TGTGCCAGCAGTTATTGGAGCTACGAGCAGTACTTC.

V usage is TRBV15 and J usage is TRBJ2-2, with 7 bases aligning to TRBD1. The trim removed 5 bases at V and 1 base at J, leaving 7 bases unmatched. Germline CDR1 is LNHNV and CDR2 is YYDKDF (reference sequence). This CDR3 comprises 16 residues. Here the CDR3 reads CATSVTDRVNTGELFF. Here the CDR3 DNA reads TGTGCCACCAGCGTCACAGACAGGGTGAACACCGGGGAGCTGTTTTTT.

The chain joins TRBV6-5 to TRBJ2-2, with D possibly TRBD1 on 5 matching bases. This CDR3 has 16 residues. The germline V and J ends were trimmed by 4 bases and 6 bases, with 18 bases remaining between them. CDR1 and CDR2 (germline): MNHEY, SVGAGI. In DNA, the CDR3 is TGTGCCAGCAGTTCCCATGGACACACAAGATCCGGGGAGCTGTTTTTT. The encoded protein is CASSSHGHTRSGELFF.

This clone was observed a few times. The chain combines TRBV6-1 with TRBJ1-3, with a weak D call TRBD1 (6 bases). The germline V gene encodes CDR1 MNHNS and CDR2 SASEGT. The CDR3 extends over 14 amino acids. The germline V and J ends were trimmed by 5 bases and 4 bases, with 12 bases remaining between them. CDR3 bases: TGTGCCAGCAGTTCACAGGGTCCCGGAAACACCATATATTTT. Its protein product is CASSSQGPGNTIYF.

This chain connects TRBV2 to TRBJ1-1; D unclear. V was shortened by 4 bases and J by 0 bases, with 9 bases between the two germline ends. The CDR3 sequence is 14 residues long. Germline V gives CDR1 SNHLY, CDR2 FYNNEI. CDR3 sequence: CASSANIMNTEAFF. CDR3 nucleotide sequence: TGTGCCAGCAGTGCTAATATTATGAACACTGAAGCTTTCTTT.